What follows are 24 T cell receptor beta chains derived from one specimen sequenced in a study of T-cell reconstitution after alpha-beta-depleted transplantation in children. Preparation of the TCRbeta library involved a method that used unique molecular identifiers. A single record per CDR3 protein comes from TCRdb applying MiXCR to the PCR reads. The sample lists 600,000 to 700,000 distinct CDR3 sequences, under 15% occurring once. This specimen consisted of PBMCs, obtained before TCRalphabeta/CD19-depleted stem cell transplant. The receptors derive from a girl aged 2-10 years with congenital amegakaryocytic thrombocytopenia, due to receive a stem cell transplant.

This clonotype has more than one count but fewer than ten. The chain has TRBV7-2 and TRBJ1-6; D is unresolved. The CDR3 has 14 residues. Germline assignment: CDR1 SGHTA and CDR2 FQGNSA. V dropped 5 bases and J dropped 8 bases, with 13 bases sitting between them. The CDR3 is CASSPREAHSPLHF. In nucleotides, the CDR3 is TGTGCCAGCAGCCCGAGGGAGGCACATTCACCCCTCCACTTT. Full variable domain (outside the CDR3, taken from reference TRBV7-2 and TRBJ1-6): GAGVSQSPSNKVTEKGKDVELRCDPISGHTALYWYRQSLGQGLEFLIYFQGNSAPDKSGLPSDRFSAERTGGSVSTLTIQRTQQEDSAVYLCASSPREAHSPLHFGNGTRLTVT.

The genes are TRBV7-2 and TRBJ2-1; 7 nucleotides line up with TRBD1. The V gene's germline CDR1 is SGHTA and CDR2 FQGNSA. The CDR3 is made up of 13 amino acids. Trimming took 5 bases from V and 13 from J; bases not matched to a gene: 11. CDR3 DNA sequence: TGTGCCAGCAGCCCCCGACAGGGTGGTTCCCAGTTCTTC. It translates to CASSPRQGGSQFF.

This clonotype was observed a few times. The DNA of the CDR3 is TGTGCCAGCAGCCTCCCGGGTCCTTACTACGAGCAGTACTTC. This gives the protein CASSLPGPYYEQYF. The chain employs TRBV7-2 and TRBJ2-7; unclear D gene. This CDR3 contains 14 residues. V lost 5 bases to trimming and J lost 3 bases, with 14 bases between them. The germline CDR1 and CDR2 sequences are SGHTA and FQGNSA. Full variable domain (missing parts from reference TRBV7-2 and TRBJ2-7): GAGVSQSPSNKVTEKGKDVELRCDPISGHTALYWYRQSLGQGLEFLIYFQGNSAPDKSGLPSDRFSAERTGGSVSTLTIQRTQQEDSAVYLCASSLPGPYYEQYFGPGTRLTVT.

This chain joins TRBV20-1 and TRBJ2-2, with a weak D call TRBD2 (5 bases). V dropped 3 bases and J dropped 7 bases, with 9 bases sitting between them. This CDR3 has 12 amino acids. The V gene's germline CDR1 is DFQATT and CDR2 SNEGSKA (reference sequence). The CDR3 region is CSARPGGGELFF. For the CDR3, the DNA is TGCAGTGCTAGGCCAGGAGGCGGGGAGCTGTTTTTT.

This clonotype was observed a few times. The chain has TRBV20-1 and TRBJ2-1; no definite D call. Trimming took 0 bases from V and 7 from J, leaving 10 bases between them. CDR3 size: 13 residues. Germline lookup yields CDR1 DFQATT and CDR2 SNEGSKA (reference sequence). CDR3 in DNA: TGCAGTGCTAGAGATCCGCCTTGGAATGAGCAGTTCTTC. It is translated as CSARDPPWNEQFF.

This clonotype was detected only a few times. The V gene is TRBV12-3 or TRBV12-4, the J gene TRBJ2-7; TRBD2 agrees at 9 bases. V shed 6 bases and J 1 base; nucleotides not matched to a gene: 10. This CDR3 comprises 16 residues. As DNA, the CDR3 is TGTGCCAGCAGACCCGGACTAGCGCGTTCTTCCTACGAGCAGTACTTC. Translation gives CASRPGLARSSYEQYF.

This clonotype has at least ten counts. J is TRBJ2-1 and V is TRBV20-1; TRBD2 matches at 11 bases. The CDR3 extends over 16 amino acids. V was pared by 0 bases and J by 3 bases, with 4 bases of the junction left unmatched. The germline V gene has CDR1 DFQATT and CDR2 SNEGSKA (reference sequence). This CDR3 reads CSARDRLAGIYNEQFF. For the CDR3, the DNA is TGCAGTGCTAGAGATCGACTAGCGGGGATCTACAATGAGCAGTTCTTC.

The rearrangement links TRBV7-9 to TRBJ2-2, with 9 bases identical to TRBD1. Germline CDR1 and CDR2: SEHNR and FQNEAQ (reference sequence). The V and J ends lost 4 bases and 5 bases, in that order; junction bases with no gene match: 8. The CDR3 extends over 16 amino acids. The CDR3 protein is CASSWDPGQGTGELFF. The CDR3, as DNA: TGTGCCAGCAGCTGGGACCCGGGACAGGGAACCGGGGAGCTGTTTTTT.

The chain carries TRBV20-1 and TRBJ2-7; the match to TRBD2 covers 14 bases. Trimming took 6 bases from V and 0 from J; bases not matched to a gene: 13. The CDR3 length is 18 residues. Germline assignment: CDR1 DFQATT and CDR2 SNEGSKA (reference sequence). The DNA of the CDR3 is TGCAGTGCAGTCGCCGGGACTAGCGGGAGCTTTAGCTCCTACGAGCAGTACTTC. Translating gives CSAVAGTSGSFSSYEQYF.

The table lists this clonotype with many counts. V usage is TRBV5-6 and J usage is TRBJ2-5, with D unclear. The CDR3 contains 16 residues. The germline V gene encodes CDR1 SGHDT and CDR2 YYEEEE. V lost 0 bases and J 3 bases, leaving 15 bases between the germline ends. The CDR3 bases are TGTGCCAGCAGCTTGGGCCCGTCGCCACCGAAAGAGACCCAGTACTTC. As protein: CASSLGPSPPKETQYF.

This clonotype showed up many times. The chain links TRBV6-5 to TRBJ1-2; D gene ambiguous. This CDR3 is built from 12 residues. CDR1 is MNHEY and CDR2 is SVGAGI in the germline V gene. V shed 5 bases and J shed 7 bases, with 11 bases lying between them. The CDR3 DNA is TGTGCCAGCAGTCCAAGGGAGGGTGGCTACACCTTC. Amino acids: CASSPREGGYTF.

There are many counts of this clonotype. The V call is TRBV5-1, the J call TRBJ2-3; D is undetermined. The CDR3 length is 13 residues. V was pared by 5 bases and J by 8 bases, with 15 bases between. CDR1 SGHRS and CDR2 YFSETQ come from the germline V gene. CDR3 region: CASRPDSIGTQYF. CDR3 DNA sequence: TGCGCCAGCAGACCCGATTCTATTGGTACGCAGTATTTT.

The J gene is TRBJ2-7, the V gene TRBV5-1; D might be TRBD1 or TRBD2, each matching 5 bases. Trimming stripped 4 bases from V and 4 bases from J, with 21 bases between. Germline CDR1 and CDR2: SGHRS and YFSETQ. CDR3 length: 16 amino acids. This chain's CDR3 is CASSNRDGFSQYEQYF. CDR3 in DNA: TGCGCCAGCAGCAACCGGGACGGCTTTTCCCAGTACGAGCAGTACTTC.

This rearrangement joins TRBV28 to TRBJ2-5; 7 bases line up with TRBD1. V shed 3 bases, J shed 4 bases, and the junction held 2 bases outside the gene matches. Germline lookup yields CDR1 MDHEN and CDR2 SYDVKM. There are 13 residues in the CDR3. CDR3 region: CASSFNRGETQYF. The CDR3 nucleotides read TGTGCCAGCAGTTTTAACAGGGGAGAGACCCAGTACTTC.

In this sample, this clonotype turned up a few times. A read error may account for a junction end that differs from germline. V gene TRBV3-1 combines with J gene TRBJ2-5; 9 bases match TRBD2. Germline V CDR1 and CDR2: LGHDT, YNNKEL (reference sequence). The CDR3 has 15 residues. The CDR3 DNA follows: TGTGCCTGCAGCCAAGATGGTAGCGGGAGTGGGACCCAGTACTTC. Translated, it gives CACSQDGSGSGTQYF.

This clonotype was observed many times. This chain uses TRBV20-1 with TRBJ1-5; 11 bases line up with TRBD1. J was trimmed by 6 bases and V by 6 bases; bases with no gene match: 10. The CDR3 is made up of 15 amino acids. CDR1 and CDR2 (germline): DFQATT, SNEGSKA (reference sequence). The CDR3 nucleotides are TGCAGTGCCCTTTATCGGACAGGGGGCCGTCAGCCCCAGCATTTT. Translated, it gives CSALYRTGGRQPQHF.

This clonotype was counted at least ten times. The chain recombines TRBV5-6 with TRBJ2-5; D not resolved. Germline lookup yields CDR1 SGHDT and CDR2 YYEEEE. CDR3 length equals 13 residues. V was trimmed by 3 bases and J by 4 bases, leaving 10 bases between them. CDR3 in amino acids: CASSSGPGETQYF. CDR3 in DNA: TGTGCCAGCAGCTCCGGACCGGGAGAGACCCAGTACTTC.

The table lists this clonotype with many counts. The rearrangement links TRBV20-1 to TRBJ2-3; D is ambiguous. Germline assignment: CDR1 DFQATT and CDR2 SNEGSKA (reference sequence). The CDR3 totals 12 residues. Trimming stripped 1 base from V and 6 bases from J, with 8 bases between. CDR3 residues: CSARVGVDTQYF. The CDR3 bases are TGCAGTGCTAGAGTAGGTGTGGATACGCAGTATTTT.

This clonotype was observed many times. This chain uses TRBV20-1 with TRBJ2-7, with 7 nucleotides matching TRBD1. The germline CDR1 and CDR2 sequences are DFQATT and SNEGSKA (reference sequence). V gave up 0 bases and J gave up 3 bases; unmatched junction bases: 11. The CDR3 spans 16 residues. The CDR3 loop reads CSARDSATGENYEQYF. CDR3 DNA: TGCAGTGCTAGAGATTCCGCCACAGGGGAAAACTACGAGCAGTACTTC.

This clonotype occurred a few times. The rearrangement joins TRBV5-1 to TRBJ2-3, with 8 bases identical to TRBD2. V trimming: 3 bases; J trimming: 5 bases; junction bases outside the gene matches: 8. The CDR3 sequence is 15 residues long. Germline assignment: CDR1 SGHRS and CDR2 YFSETQ. The CDR3 protein is CASSSGTSYGDTQYF. CDR3 DNA sequence: TGCGCCAGCAGCTCCGGGACTAGTTACGGAGATACGCAGTATTTT.

This clonotype was seen many times. The J gene is TRBJ1-1, the V gene TRBV12-5; unclear D gene. The CDR3 is made up of 15 amino acids. The germline V and J ends were trimmed by 1 base and 1 base, with 10 bases remaining between them. Germline CDR1 LGHNT, CDR2 FRNRAP. DNA for the CDR3: TGTGCTAGTGGTTTGGAGGTCTGGGGGAACACTGAAGCTTTCTTT. Translating gives CASGLEVWGNTEAFF.

This clonotype was seen more than once but under ten times. The chain links TRBV12-3 or TRBV12-4 to TRBJ2-1; D not certain. V was shortened by 6 bases and J by 2 bases, with 14 bases between the two germline ends. The CDR3 sequence is 15 residues long. The CDR3: CASRSFGSTYNEQFF. In DNA form, the CDR3 reads TGTGCCAGCAGATCGTTCGGCTCAACCTACAATGAGCAGTTCTTC.

This clonotype was found many times. J is TRBJ2-7 and V is TRBV20-1; D is undetermined. CDR3 length: 12 amino acids. V was pared by 3 bases and J by 3 bases, with 9 bases between. The V gene's germline CDR1 is DFQATT and CDR2 SNEGSKA (reference sequence). The CDR3 region is CSASAILYEQYF. CDR3 DNA: TGCAGTGCTAGCGCTATACTCTACGAGCAGTACTTC.

A note on this clonotype: A read error may account for a junction end that differs from germline. The V call is TRBV4-2, the J call TRBJ2-5; possibly TRBD2 for D (5 bases). The CDR3 consists of 15 residues. CDR1 LGHNA and CDR2 YNFKEQ come from the germline V gene. CDR3: CASSEEGLSQETQYF. The DNA of the CDR3 is TGTGCCAGCAGCGAAGAGGGTTTGTCCCAAGAGACCCAGTACTTC.